This T cell receptor (beta chain) was recorded in a study of beta chain features in type 1 diabetes. Study findings and constraints: More deletions and fewer insertions at VDJ junctions were found in patients with type 1 diabetes. A moderate, significant TCRB CDR3 shortening appeared in type 1 diabetes across four CD4+ subsets. Whether HLA type affects TCRB rearrangement stayed undetermined in the present work. A possible short-template PCR bias applies equally to patients and controls.

Every single donor gave one heparinised blood draw, and these averaged about 120 mL. This clone was counted a few times. Its antigen is as yet unknown. Every isolated RNA sample was fully reverse transcribed, so sequencing captured expressed TCRB transcripts. TCRdb's table, derived via immunoSEQ multiplex PCR, lists solely in-frame clones and lacks some. The sample yields 120,000 to 150,000 clones, around an eighth seen once. The CDR3 runs to 12 residues. Germline CDR1 is SGDLS and CDR2 is YYNGEE. Between the trimmed V and J ends, which lost 7 bases and 4 bases, there was a span of 11 bases. The J gene is TRBJ1-1, the V gene TRBV9, with unresolved D. The clonotype was recovered from a man aged 18 to 30 with type 1 diabetes. The specimen was central memory CD4+ T cells from blood. The CDR3 sequence is CASGRPSTEAFF. The CDR3 DNA reads TGTGCCAGCGGACGTCCAAGCACTGAAGCTTTCTTT.